This T cell receptor (beta chain) was sequenced for a study of OX40 agonist ivuxolimab in advanced cancers. Study at large: Averaging 60 years in age, with a range of about 23 to 85, the cohort was 82.7% male. Prior therapy, whether anti-PD-1, anti-PD-L1 or anti-CTLA-4, was allowed, and 35% to 40% had some.

Clones were read by immunoSEQ multiplex PCR, and TCRdb kept only the in-frame ones, dropping some. The table records 66,000 or so clones, roughly 85% of them present only once. This CDR3 is 15 amino acids long. Trimming removed 8 bases at V and 0 bases at J, with 13 bases between. Germline V gene lookup returns CDR1 MDHEN and CDR2 SYDVKM. The chain combines TRBV28 with TRBJ2-2, with TRBD1 as a possible D gene (6 bases). This sequence originates from an adult with an advanced solid tumor such as melanoma, head and neck, liver or kidney cancer. The sequences come from CD4+ or CD8+ T cells sorted from blood, collected in a trial of the OX40 agonist ivuxolimab. The CDR3 region is CASVRDIANTGELFF. In DNA form, the CDR3 reads TGTGCCAGCGTGAGGGACATAGCGAACACCGGGGAGCTGTTTTTT. The whole variable domain, remainder taken from reference TRBV28 and TRBJ2-2, is DVKVTQSSRYLVKRTGEKVFLECVQDMDHENMFWYRQDPGLGLRLIYFSYDVKMKEKGDIPEGYSVSREKKERFSLILESASTNQTSMYLCASVRDIANTGELFFGEGSRLTVL.